The T cell receptor beta chain under discussion was sequenced for a study of T cell repertoires in aging, cancer and after chemotherapy. As for the study in general: The whole study produced a dataset of roughly 8.8 million TCR reads. Study-wide results and limits: Age-matched healthy donors had significantly more diverse, less clonal blood TCR repertoires than untreated cancer patients.

This clonotype is medium-sized in the sample. Antigen: not known. V shed 6 bases and J shed 6 bases, with 12 bases lying between them. This CDR3 has 12 amino acids. Rearranged V-D-J TRB sequences were amplified with a mixed TRB-A/B primer pool. From the multiplex PCR reads, TCRdb called clonotypes with MiXCR, one entry per CDR3 protein. The repertoire has 2,500 to 3,500 distinct CDR3 sequences, about 25% of them found once; the top ten carry around 5.5%. TCR beta rearrangements were amplified from peripheral blood genomic DNA. V gene TRBV12-3 or TRBV12-4 combines with J gene TRBJ2-7; maybe TRBD2 (5 bases). Sequencing was done on a sample of blood. This clonotype originated in a human donor with a solid tumor. As DNA, the CDR3 is TGTGCCAGCAGCCGTAAAGGAGGCGAGCAGTACTTC. Protein sequence: CASSRKGGEQYF.